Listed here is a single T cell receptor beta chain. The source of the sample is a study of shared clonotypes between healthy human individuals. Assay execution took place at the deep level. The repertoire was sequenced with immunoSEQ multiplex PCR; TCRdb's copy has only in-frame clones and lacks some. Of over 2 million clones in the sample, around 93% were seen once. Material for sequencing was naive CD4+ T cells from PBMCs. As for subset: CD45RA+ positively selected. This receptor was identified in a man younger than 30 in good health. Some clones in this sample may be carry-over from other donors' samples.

The CDR3 here is CASRGRERREQFF. The DNA of the CDR3 is TGTGCCAGCAGAGGGCGGGAGAGGCGTGAGCAGTTCTTC. The V call is TRBV7-3, the J call TRBJ2-1; TRBD2 agrees at 7 bases. Per the germline V gene, CDR1 is SGHTA and CDR2 is FQGTGA. The CDR3 runs to 13 residues. The J segment lost 9 bases and the V segment lost 6 bases, leaving 8 bases of the junction unmatched.